The 18 T cell receptor beta chains below all came from one sample that was sequenced in a study of molecular identifiers for immune sequencing clone quantification. TCRdb reprocessed the PCR reads with MiXCR, giving one entry per CDR3 protein. The table shows about 640,000 distinct CDR3 sequences, with 20% occurring only once. Material for sequencing was naive CD8+ T cells from blood, with Jurkat cell RNA spiked in. As to subset: FACS-sorted CD8+CD4-CCR7+CD45RA+ naive T cells. These receptors were taken from a human donor in good health. Some libraries in this study had Jurkat cell RNA spiked in.

This clonotype was recorded once. The junction departs from the called germline gene at one end, perhaps through a read error. V gene TRBV7-9 combines with J gene TRBJ1-4; 9 bases are shared with TRBD1. Germline V gene lookup returns CDR1 SEHNR and CDR2 FQNEAQ (reference sequence). The CDR3 runs 14 residues. The CDR3 coding sequence is TGTGCCAGCAGCCCGGGACAGGGAGATGAAAAACTGTCTTTT. Protein: CASSPGQGDEKLSF.

The chain recombines TRBV10-3 with TRBJ1-1; weak D call: TRBD1 (6 bases). The CDR3 contains 14 residues. Deletions cut 3 bases from V and 7 bases from J, with 15 bases between. CDR1 ENHRY and CDR2 SYGVKD come from the germline V gene. The CDR3, as DNA: TGTGCCATCAGTGACCTACAGGGTCCCAATGAAGCTTTCTTT. Translated, it gives CAISDLQGPNEAFF.

This clonotype was seen a handful of times. V gene TRBV4-3 combines with J gene TRBJ2-6, with 7 bases matching TRBD1. The CDR3 spans 18 residues. CDR1 is LGHNA, CDR2 YSLEER, per germline. The junction had 9 bases not matched to a gene; V was cut back by 2 bases and J by 2 bases. The CDR3 nucleotides read TGCGCCAGCAGCCAATGGGACAGCAAGACAGCTGGGGCCAACGTCCTGACTTTC. This sequence encodes CASSQWDSKTAGANVLTF.

This clonotype has a handful of counts. CDR3 amino acids: CASRQLSSVGSHRSRLTNTEAFF. The DNA of the CDR3 is TGTGCAAGTCGCCAACTATCCTCTGTTGGATCACACAGAAGTAGACTCACGAACACTGAAGCTTTCTTT. This chain connects TRBV12-2 to TRBJ1-1. TRBV12-2 is a documented pseudogene. The CDR3 runs to 23 residues.

The chain is built from TRBV9 and TRBJ2-5; the match to TRBD1 covers 9 bases. The CDR3 is 15 residues long. The J segment lost 5 bases and the V segment lost 0 bases, leaving 5 bases of the junction unmatched. Germline V gene lookup returns CDR1 SGDLS and CDR2 YYNGEE. CDR3 sequence (DNA): TGTGCCAGCAGCGTAGACGGGACAGGGTTGGAGACCCAGTACTTC. Protein: CASSVDGTGLETQYF.

Concerning this clonotype itself: Possible read error: a much larger clone is one base away. No conserved phenylalanine or tryptophan ends this CDR3, so it is likely a read error. This chain joins TRBV20-1 and TRBJ2-1; D not resolved. The CDR3 has 10 amino acids. CDR1 DFQATT and CDR2 SNEGSKA come from the germline V gene (reference sequence). Trimming cost V 1 base and J 10 bases, with 5 bases left between them. The CDR3 DNA follows: TGCAGTGCTAGAGGCACCGAGCAGTTCCTC. Translating it yields CSARGTEQFL.

This clonotype was observed a handful of times. The chain joins TRBV12-3 or TRBV12-4 to TRBJ2-1; 10 bases match TRBD1. The junction had 8 bases not matched to a gene; V was cut back by 3 bases and J by 6 bases. CDR3 length: 16 amino acids. Written as DNA, the CDR3 is TGTGCCAGCAGTTTTCCGGGACAGGGGAAGGGCAATGAGCAGTTCTTC. It translates to CASSFPGQGKGNEQFF.

This clonotype was observed many times. The V gene is TRBV3-1, the J gene TRBJ2-5, with 8 bases aligning to TRBD2. Germline loops: CDR1 LGHDT, CDR2 YNNKEL (reference sequence). V was pared by 1 base and J by 3 bases, with 7 bases of the junction left unmatched. The CDR3 covers 16 residues. The CDR3 protein is CASSQGFSGAKETQYF. The CDR3, as DNA: TGTGCCAGCAGCCAAGGATTTAGCGGGGCAAAAGAGACCCAGTACTTC.

This clonotype showed up many times. This chain links TRBV5-1 with TRBJ2-5; D could derive from TRBD1 or TRBD2 (5 bases each). This CDR3 comprises 15 residues. Germline lookup yields CDR1 SGHRS and CDR2 YFSETQ. Trimming shortened V by 1 base and J by 2 bases, and 12 bases separated the two germline ends. As DNA, the CDR3 is TGCGCCAGCAGCTTGAGGGGCGGGCAGCAAGAGACCCAGTACTTC. This codes for CASSLRGGQQETQYF.

This clonotype was recorded at least ten times. J is TRBJ2-3 and V is TRBV13; 10 nucleotides match TRBD2. This CDR3 spans 16 amino acids. Germline CDR1 PRHDT, CDR2 FYEKMQ (reference sequence). V lost 5 bases to trimming and J lost 6 bases; unmatched junction nucleotides: 11. The CDR3 sequence is CASSPEEAGGHDTQYF. The CDR3 DNA is TGTGCCAGCAGCCCGGAAGAAGCGGGGGGGCATGATACGCAGTATTTT.

This clonotype occurred many times. The chain is built from TRBV28 and TRBJ2-3, with 7 bases lining up with TRBD2. The CDR3 is 18 amino acids. The germline V gene encodes CDR1 MDHEN and CDR2 SYDVKM. The V segment lost 5 bases and the J segment 3 bases; nucleotides outside the gene matches: 17. CDR3 in amino acids: CASSTIAGSQLPTDTQYF. CDR3 nucleotides: TGTGCCAGCAGTACCATAGCGGGTTCTCAACTACCTACAGATACGCAGTATTTT.

This clonotype was detected many times. This chain uses TRBV29-1 with TRBJ2-1; perhaps TRBD2 as D (6 bases). The CDR3 has 14 amino acids. Trimming cost V 0 bases and J 2 bases, with 8 bases left between them. Germline V CDR1 and CDR2: SQVTM, ANQGSEA. In DNA, the CDR3 is TGCAGCGTTGAAGATGCTAGCGCCTACAATGAGCAGTTCTTC. Encoded protein: CSVEDASAYNEQFF.

There are a few counts of this clonotype. This chain links TRBV4-1 with TRBJ1-2; D call uncertain. Trimming shortened V by 1 base and J by 5 bases, and 14 bases separated the two germline ends. The germline V gene encodes CDR1 MGHRA and CDR2 YSYEKL. The CDR3 has 15 residues. In nucleotides, the CDR3 is TGCGCCAGCAGCCAAGGATCGGCAGATTTATATGGCTACACCTTC. Encoded protein: CASSQGSADLYGYTF.

The CDR3 DNA reads TGCAGCGTTGCACCCACTTGGGGGGCGGAAGGGATTGGTGGCTACACCTTC. Protein sequence: CSVAPTWGAEGIGGYTF. The chain links TRBV29-1 to TRBJ1-2; D perhaps matches TRBD1 (6 bases). This CDR3 comprises 17 residues. V gave up 4 bases and J gave up 7 bases, with 28 bases separating them. Germline V gene lookup returns CDR1 SQVTM and CDR2 ANQGSEA.

For this clonotype: Germline is not matched at one junction end, which may reflect a read error. The chain employs TRBV7-9 and TRBJ2-7; a possible D gene is TRBD1 (6 bases). CDR3 length: 15 residues. CDR1 SEHNR and CDR2 FQNEAQ come from the germline V gene (reference sequence). The CDR3 protein is CASSLALTGSYKQYF. CDR3 nucleotide sequence: TGTGCCAGCAGCTTAGCCCTGACAGGATCCTACAAGCAGTACTTC.

This clonotype was seen many times. The CDR3 loop is CASSLDSFNQPQHF. The CDR3 DNA reads as TGTGCCAGCAGCTTGGACAGTTTCAATCAGCCCCAGCATTTT. The rearrangement uses TRBV7-9 and TRBJ1-5; D is possibly TRBD1 (6 bases). This CDR3 has 14 amino acids. Germline lookup yields CDR1 SEHNR and CDR2 FQNEAQ (reference sequence). V lost 3 bases and J 3 bases, leaving 9 bases between the germline ends.

At least ten counts were recorded for this clonotype. J is TRBJ2-7 and V is TRBV7-2, with 7 bases that match TRBD1. In germline, CDR1 is SGHTA, CDR2 FQGNSA. The CDR3 extends over 17 amino acids. V trimming: 5 bases; J trimming: 1 base; junction bases outside the gene matches: 14. In DNA form, the CDR3 reads TGTGCCAGCAGCCGTAATCGGGACAGCTTCTTTTCCTACGAGCAGTACTTC. Protein product: CASSRNRDSFFSYEQYF.

This clonotype was detected ten times or more. The chain employs TRBV20-1 and TRBJ2-7, with D possibly matching TRBD1 (5 bases). This CDR3 comprises 12 residues. Germline V CDR1 and CDR2: DFQATT, SNEGSKA (reference sequence). V was clipped by 0 bases and J by 6 bases, with 9 bases between them. CDR3 nucleotides: TGCAGTGCTAGAGATATAGGGGTCGAGCAGTACTTC. Amino acid sequence: CSARDIGVEQYF.